This note documents a single T cell receptor (beta chain) sequence. The antigen it recognizes is unknown. Within one base of it there is no much larger clone, and no base qualities were kept. The data originate from a study of T cell responses to AZD1222 COVID-19 vaccine (dated by TCRdb to the early 2020s). Looking at the study overall: A total of 230 to 250 trial participants underwent TCR sequencing, of whom 200 to 220 received two doses of AZD1222 and about 25 received two doses of the MenACWY control vaccine. Trial participants were enrolled by age into subgroups of 18-55, 56-69 and 70-plus years, and 148, 28 and 57 TCR-sequenced participants, respectively, were included in these subgroups. The investigation overall reported the following: The 56-69-year group was small, and its depth increase did not reach significance, likely because of low power. The whole spike protein was spanned by vaccine-associated CD4 TCRs, and dominant responses were seen in regions 160-218 and 743-854. Because no day 14 peak-response samples were available, the repertoires could be characterized only after the peak T cell response. Nearly half of unique spike-specific TCRs reportedly recognized epitopes outside regions mutated in the B.1.351 and B.1.1.7 variants. Spike-specific TCR breadth and depth rose significantly after two AZD1222 doses compared with day 0 and with MenACWY recipients. Participants were mostly white British, with more females than males. The authors suggested clonal diversity may have been underestimated. Only six AZD1222 recipients were SARS-CoV-2 seropositive at baseline, limiting conclusions about previously exposed vaccinees.

In the germline V gene, CDR1 corresponds to MNHNS and CDR2 to SASEGT. Taken from cysteine to phenylalanine, the CDR3 has 15 residues. The read is trimmed to its CDR3 DNA, 45 bases read in frame from base 1. Here V drops 0 bases and J drops 3 bases, and the junction holds 1 base not matched to any gene. The CDR3 regions of human TCRbeta chains were analyzed by immunosequencing. The authors processed their data as follows. TCRs in the repertoires were matched against a reference library of SARS-CoV-2-specific TCRs that had been generated with the MIRA antigen-specificity platform. Breadth was defined as the fraction of unique TCRs that were SARS-CoV-2-associated, and depth was defined as the fraction of total T cells that were SARS-CoV-2-associated. Using the MIRA data, every spike-specific TCR was mapped to the spike region that the TCR reacted to and assigned to either a CD4 or a CD8 class. Log10-transformed breadth and depth values were compared by one-way ANOVA with Sidak's multiple comparisons tests. Imported from immuneACCESS, the table was reduced by TCRdb to in-frame sequences with V and J called. These copies leave out some clones; in studies compared against another copy, an unresolved V gene accounts for under half, and the cause of the remainder is not known. V and J calls and clone size are those listed in that table; D and trimming were worked out from the DNA. The sample contains more than 95,000 clones, around 85% of them found a single time. Roughly 3.9% of the sample comes from the top ten.

This specimen's time point label, interpreted: baseline before first vaccination. Explained via the paper, the treatment or condition label denotes: meningococcal conjugate vaccine given as trial control. The vaccinee samples were drawn from two UK trials, COV001 and COV002, one of which was a single-blind randomized controlled phase 2/3 trial testing AZD1222 (ChAdOx1 nCoV-19) in healthy adults. For TCRbeta chain sequencing, PBMC samples were collected from trial participants at day 0 and at day 28 after the second dose. The rearrangement combines TRBV6-1 with TRBJ1-1; 10 junctional bases match TRBD1. This TCR was recovered from an adult in good health. The input for sequencing was peripheral blood, taken on day 0 of MenACWY control vaccination. The DNA sequence follows: TGTGCCAGCAGTGAAGCGACAGGGGGCCACACTGAAGCTTTCTTT. This yields the protein CASSEATGGHTEAFF.